This T cell receptor (beta chain) emerged from a study of shared clonotypes between healthy human individuals. The ends were cut back, 2 bases at V and 2 bases at J, with 5 bases in the middle. The germline CDR1 and CDR2 sequences are SGHTA and FQGNSA. The CDR3 covers 13 residues. The assay was immunoSEQ multiplex PCR, and TCRdb's table has in-frame clones only and misses some. The data show just under 350,000 clones, more than 60% seen once. The J gene is TRBJ2-3, the V gene TRBV7-2; D ambiguous. Sequencing input: memory CD4+ T cells sorted from blood. Subset in this sample: CD45RA-negative fraction. The source of this sequence is a man in his thirties or forties in good health. Here the CDR3 DNA reads TGTGCCAGCAGCTTAAGGCTCACAGATACGCAGTATTTT. Translated, it gives CASSLRLTDTQYF. The full variable domain, completed using reference TRBV7-2 and TRBJ2-3, is GAGVSQSPSNKVTEKGKDVELRCDPISGHTALYWYRQSLGQGLEFLIYFQGNSAPDKSGLPSDRFSAERTGGSVSTLTIQRTQQEDSAVYLCASSLRLTDTQYFGPGTRLTVL.